The 18 T cell receptor beta chains below all came from one sample that was sequenced in a study of Ad26.COV2.S vaccination and SARS-CoV-2 variants. Noted treatment: roughly 19 received Ad26.COV2.S at low or high dose, single or two shots; about 5 received placebo; per-sample allocation not given. Vaccine and placebo recipients were sampled on day 63 after the first injection. The table came from immunoSEQ multiplex PCR; TCRdb's copy has only in-frame clones and leaves some out. The table includes 400,000 to 500,000 clones, roughly 89% detected once. This specimen consisted of peripheral blood, obtained in a trial of Ad26.COV2.S vaccine versus placebo. The receptors originated from a person between 18 and 59 years old who received the Ad26.COV2.S COVID-19 vaccine or a placebo.

The chain joins TRBV30 to TRBJ1-2, with D possibly TRBD1 on 6 matching bases. The CDR3 runs 13 residues. From germline, CDR1 is GTSNPN and CDR2 SVGIG (reference sequence). The V gene lost 0 bases and the J gene lost 6 bases, with 11 bases spanning the gap. DNA of the CDR3: TGTGCCTGGAGTGTACCCCAGGGGAATGGCTACACCTTC. Protein product: CAWSVPQGNGYTF. Together with reference TRBV30 and TRBJ1-2, the CDR3 gives the full variable domain: SQTIHQWPATLVQPVGSPLSLECTVEGTSNPNLYWYRQAAGRGLQLLFYSVGIGQISSEVPQNLSASRPQDRQFILSSKKLLLSDSGFYLCAWSVPQGNGYTFGSGTRLTVV.

CDR3 residues: CASSSGGERGNQPQHF. DNA for the CDR3: TGTGCCAGCAGTTCTGGGGGGGAGAGAGGGAATCAGCCCCAGCATTTT. V usage is TRBV28 and J usage is TRBJ1-5; TRBD1 might be the D (5 bases). V was shortened by 4 bases and J by 4 bases, with 17 bases between the two germline ends. The CDR3 consists of 16 residues. Germline V gene data show CDR1 as MDHEN and CDR2 as SYDVKM.

The chain recombines TRBV7-2 with TRBJ2-1; D is unclear. The germline V gene has CDR1 SGHTA and CDR2 FQGNSA. Trimming pared 11 bases from V and 0 bases from J, leaving 8 bases between. There are 12 residues in the CDR3. This chain's CDR3 is CAVGYSYNEQFF. The CDR3 coding sequence is TGTGCCGTCGGGTACTCCTACAATGAGCAGTTCTTC. The full variable domain, its missing parts supplied by reference TRBV7-2 and TRBJ2-1, is GAGVSQSPSNKVTEKGKDVELRCDPISGHTALYWYRQSLGQGLEFLIYFQGNSAPDKSGLPSDRFSAERTGGSVSTLTIQRTQQEDSAVYLCAVGYSYNEQFFGPGTRLTVL.

This rearrangement joins TRBV7-2 to TRBJ2-7, with 13 bases that match TRBD2. The CDR3 has 15 residues. V lost 8 bases and J lost 6; bases outside the gene matches: 10. The V gene's germline CDR1 is SGHTA and CDR2 FQGNSA. CDR3 residues: CASARTSGGPLEQYF. CDR3 nucleotide sequence: TGTGCCAGCGCAAGGACTAGCGGGGGTCCGCTCGAGCAGTACTTC. The full variable domain, rest sourced from reference TRBV7-2 and TRBJ2-7, is GAGVSQSPSNKVTEKGKDVELRCDPISGHTALYWYRQSLGQGLEFLIYFQGNSAPDKSGLPSDRFSAERTGGSVSTLTIQRTQQEDSAVYLCASARTSGGPLEQYFGPGTRLTVT.

This clone was observed a single time. The rearrangement joins TRBV10-3 to TRBJ2-1; perhaps TRBD1 as D (5 bases). V lost 0 bases and J lost 3, with 6 bases in between. The CDR3 extends over 14 amino acids. Per the germline V gene, CDR1 is ENHRY and CDR2 is SYGVKD. CDR3 sequence: CAISESTVYNEQFF. The CDR3 nucleotides read TGTGCCATCAGTGAGTCGACAGTCTACAATGAGCAGTTCTTC.

DNA for the CDR3: TGCGCCAGCAGCTTGGGCCTAGCGGGGGGACTTGAAGAGCAGTACTTC. This gives the protein CASSLGLAGGLEEQYF. V gene TRBV5-1 combines with J gene TRBJ2-7; 11 bases are a match to TRBD2. The V segment lost 0 bases and the J segment 7 bases; nucleotides outside the gene matches: 9. Germline V gives CDR1 SGHRS, CDR2 YFSETQ. The length of the CDR3 is 16 residues.

This rearrangement joins TRBV5-1 to TRBJ2-5; D is ambiguous. The germline V gene has CDR1 SGHRS and CDR2 YFSETQ. V lost 0 bases and J 5 bases, leaving 14 bases between the germline ends. CDR3 length equals 15 residues. CDR3: CASSLAWGSGETQYF. The CDR3, as DNA: TGCGCCAGCAGCTTGGCGTGGGGATCCGGGGAGACCCAGTACTTC.

V and J are TRBV5-5 and TRBJ1-6; 7 nucleotides line up with TRBD1. Germline V gene data show CDR1 as SGHKS and CDR2 as YYEKEE (reference sequence). The CDR3 is 16 amino acids. The junction had 11 bases not matched to a gene; V was cut back by 1 base and J by 10 bases. The CDR3 sequence is CASSLNVKGQTSPLHF. The CDR3 DNA reads as TGTGCCAGCAGCTTGAACGTAAAGGGACAGACCTCACCCCTCCACTTT. The entire variable domain, with the rest obtained from reference TRBV5-5 and TRBJ1-6, is as follows: DAGVTQSPTHLIKTRGQQVTLRCSPISGHKSVSWYQQVLGQGPQFIFQYYEKEERGRGNFPDRFSARQFPNYSSELNVNALLLGDSALYLCASSLNVKGQTSPLHFGNGTRLTVT.

The gene calls are TRBV5-1 and TRBJ2-5; 7 bases fit TRBD1. J was trimmed by 4 bases and V by 4 bases; bases with no gene match: 7. Germline values: CDR1 SGHRS, CDR2 YFSETQ. The CDR3 runs to 14 residues. The CDR3 bases are TGCGCCAGCAGCCGAGGGGGCCGAGGAGAGACCCAGTACTTC. The encoded protein is CASSRGGRGETQYF.

The chain combines TRBV2 with TRBJ2-3, with TRBD1 matching 12 bases. CDR1 and CDR2 from the germline V gene are SNHLY and FYNNEI. V shed 6 bases and J 4 bases; nucleotides not matched to a gene: 5. The CDR3 contains 15 residues. CDR3 DNA sequence: TGTGCCAGCAGGCCCGGGACAGGGGGCCCAGATACGCAGTATTTT. It codes for CASRPGTGGPDTQYF.

The chain links TRBV7-9 to TRBJ2-7; D may correspond to TRBD1 or TRBD2 (5 bases each). The CDR3 has 14 amino acids. Germline CDR1 and CDR2: SEHNR and FQNEAQ (reference sequence). Between the trimmed V and J ends, which lost 3 bases and 4 bases, there was a span of 13 bases. CDR3 DNA: TGTGCCAGCAGCTTTGGGACGGATTTTTACGAGCAGTACTTC. It encodes CASSFGTDFYEQYF.

Only one count was recorded for this clone. The chain employs TRBV2 and TRBJ2-1, with a weak D call TRBD2 (6 bases). Germline lookup yields CDR1 SNHLY and CDR2 FYNNEI. The CDR3 extends over 11 amino acids. Deletions cut 3 bases from V and 12 bases from J, with 9 bases between. CDR3 sequence (DNA): TGTGCCAGCAGTGACTGGGGAGGGCAGTTCTTC. As protein: CASSDWGGQFF.

This rearrangement joins TRBV20-1 to TRBJ2-5, with a tentative D call TRBD2 (7 bases). Germline values: CDR1 DFQATT, CDR2 SNEGSKA (reference sequence). The CDR3 length is 14 residues. V was trimmed by 3 bases and J by 1 base, leaving 12 bases between them. The CDR3 bases are TGCAGTGCTAGTCGCGGGGGCAGCCAAGAGACCCAGTACTTC. Translation gives CSASRGGSQETQYF.

The chain employs TRBV7-2 and TRBJ1-5; 7 nucleotides agree with TRBD1. The CDR3 consists of 14 residues. J gave up 4 bases and V 5 bases, and 5 bases lay outside the gene matches. Germline V CDR1 and CDR2: SGHTA, FQGNSA. In DNA, the CDR3 is TGTGCCAGCAGCGAGGGGGCAGGGAATCAGCCCCAGCATTTT. Encoded protein: CASSEGAGNQPQHF.

CDR3 protein: CASSFLDREKAFF. The CDR3, as DNA: TGTGCCAGCAGCTTCCTGGACAGGGAAAAAGCTTTCTTT. This sequence joins TRBV11-3 and TRBJ1-1, with 8 bases matching TRBD1. The CDR3 extends over 13 amino acids. Germline V gives CDR1 SGHNT, CDR2 YENEEA. After removal of 3 bases from V and 9 bases from J, the junction contained 6 bases not matched to a gene. The full variable domain, rest sourced from reference TRBV11-3 and TRBJ1-1, is EAGVVQSPRYKIIEKKQPVAFWCNPISGHNTLYWYLQNLGQGPELLIRYENEEAVDDSQLPKDRFSAERLKGVDSTLKIQPAELGDSAVYLCASSFLDREKAFFGQGTRLTVV.

This chain joins TRBV5-1 and TRBJ2-5; D uncertain. V lost 1 base to trimming and J lost 5 bases, with 12 bases between them. From germline, CDR1 is SGHRS and CDR2 YFSETQ. The CDR3 loop spans 14 amino acids. For the CDR3, the DNA is TGCGCCAGCAGCTTGACCTCGAGGCCCGAGACCCAGTACTTC. Its protein product is CASSLTSRPETQYF.

The chain combines TRBV4-2 with TRBJ1-4; a possible D gene is TRBD1 (5 bases). Germline V CDR1 and CDR2: LGHNA, YNFKEQ. With 1 base removed from V and 3 bases from J, the gap between germline ends came to 12 bases. There are 16 residues in the CDR3. The DNA for the CDR3 is TGTGCCAGCAGCCAAGGAACAGGTCTTGCTAATGAAAAACTGTTTTTT. Translation: CASSQGTGLANEKLFF.

The chain has TRBV13 and TRBJ1-1; D remains unclear. The V gene lost 5 bases and the J gene lost 3 bases, with 13 bases spanning the gap. This CDR3 region has 14 residues. Germline assignment: CDR1 PRHDT and CDR2 FYEKMQ (reference sequence). The CDR3, as DNA: TGTGCCAGCAGCCTTCCCAGCCAGTACACTGAAGCTTTCTTT. Residues: CASSLPSQYTEAFF.